The 18 T cell receptor beta chains presented below share a single source sample, sequenced in a study of blood T cell repertoires in COVID-19. Sequenced by immunoSEQ multiplex PCR; TCRdb stores in-frame clones only, minus some. The repertoire holds roughly 190,000 clones, with approximately 92% as singletons. The sequenced material came from peripheral blood. The receptors derive from a man aged 50 to 60 with acute or convalescent COVID-19.

The chain employs TRBV7-9 and TRBJ1-1, with a possible D match to TRBD1 (5 bases). CDR3 length: 13 residues. CDR1 is SEHNR, CDR2 FQNEAQ, per germline (reference sequence). The ends were cut back, 5 bases at V and 4 bases at J, with 11 bases in the middle. CDR3 loop: CASSGQAPTEAFF. CDR3 bases: TGTGCCAGCAGCGGACAAGCACCCACTGAAGCTTTCTTT.

In its sample, this clone was seen a few times. The chain is built from TRBV4-3 and TRBJ1-4, with 11 positions matching TRBD1. There are 21 residues in the CDR3. The germline gives CDR1 LGHNA, CDR2 YSLEER. J was trimmed by 4 bases and V by 5 bases; bases with no gene match: 21. DNA for the CDR3: TGCGCCAGCAGCTGGTCGGCGGGCATCCGGACAGGGGGCACGTTTAATGAAAAACTGTTTTTT. This codes for CASSWSAGIRTGGTFNEKLFF.

The chain has TRBV7-2 and TRBJ2-1; the match to TRBD2 covers 8 bases. This CDR3 contains 14 residues. V dropped 5 bases and J dropped 10; count of bases not matched to a gene: 10. Germline CDR1 reads SGHTA; CDR2 reads FQGNSA. CDR3 sequence (DNA): TGTGCCAGCAGCCAAGACTTGCGGGGGGCCGAGCAGTTCTTC. This codes for CASSQDLRGAEQFF. Filled out from reference TRBV7-2 and TRBJ2-1, the complete variable domain reads GAGVSQSPSNKVTEKGKDVELRCDPISGHTALYWYRQSLGQGLEFLIYFQGNSAPDKSGLPSDRFSAERTGGSVSTLTIQRTQQEDSAVYLCASSQDLRGAEQFFGPGTRLTVL.

This rearrangement joins TRBV6-6 to TRBJ1-5, with D possibly being TRBD1 (5 bases). V lost 6 bases to trimming and J lost 7 bases, with 16 bases between them. The CDR3 has 14 residues. Germline CDR1 MNHNY, CDR2 SVGAGI (reference sequence). This chain's CDR3 is CASSSWGEEQPQHF. DNA for the CDR3: TGTGCCAGCAGCTCCTGGGGGGAAGAACAGCCCCAGCATTTT.

This chain links TRBV5-6 with TRBJ1-2; D is unresolved. The CDR3 covers 13 residues. CDR1 is SGHDT, CDR2 YYEEEE, per germline. V shed 1 base and J shed 1 base, with 5 bases lying between them. Written as DNA, the CDR3 is TGTGCCAGCAGCTTGAGAGTTAACTATGGCTACACCTTC. It encodes CASSLRVNYGYTF.

This rearrangement joins TRBV3-1 (or the pseudogene TRBV3-2) to TRBJ1-1; the D gene is possibly TRBD1 (5 bases). Germline CDR1 is LGHDT and CDR2 is YNNKEL (reference sequence). Between the trimmed V and J ends, which lost 1 base and 0 bases, there was a span of 9 bases. This CDR3 is built from 15 residues. The DNA of the CDR3 is TGTGCCAGCAGCCAAGCAGGGATTATGAACACTGAAGCTTTCTTT. It is translated as CASSQAGIMNTEAFF.

The chain combines TRBV18 with TRBJ1-1; D is unclear. Germline-derived CDR1 and CDR2 are KGHSH and LQKENI. V was clipped by 2 bases and J by 5 bases, with 18 bases between them. The CDR3 covers 16 residues. CDR3 sequence reads: CASSPFVEQARTEAFF. The CDR3 nucleotides read TGTGCCAGCTCACCATTCGTCGAGCAAGCGAGAACTGAAGCTTTCTTT.

This clone occurred once. V gene TRBV27 combines with J gene TRBJ1-5, with D possibly being TRBD1 (6 bases). CDR3 length: 13 amino acids. Per the germline V gene, CDR1 is MNHEY and CDR2 is SMNVEV (reference sequence). V was pared by 7 bases and J by 7 bases, with 14 bases between. The CDR3 sequence is CASKGGELQPQHF. Written as DNA, the CDR3 is TGTGCCAGCAAGGGGGGGGAGTTACAGCCCCAGCATTTT.

The V gene is TRBV5-1, the J gene TRBJ2-1, with 7 positions matching TRBD2. This CDR3 spans 16 amino acids. J was trimmed by 3 bases and V by 0 bases; bases with no gene match: 6. Germline V lookup: CDR1 SGHRS, CDR2 YFSETQ. CDR3 sequence (DNA): TGCGCCAGCAGCTTGGGCTCCCAGCGGGGCTACAATGAGCAGTTCTTC. Protein product: CASSLGSQRGYNEQFF.

J is TRBJ2-3 and V is TRBV5-1; D is ambiguous. CDR3 size: 14 residues. With 0 bases removed from V and 1 base from J, the gap between germline ends came to 6 bases. The germline gives CDR1 SGHRS, CDR2 YFSETQ. Here the CDR3 reads CASSLGARTDTQYF. The CDR3 region has the DNA TGCGCCAGCAGCTTGGGGGCACGCACAGATACGCAGTATTTT.

The rearrangement joins TRBV19 to TRBJ2-3; 9 nucleotides line up with TRBD1. The J segment lost 3 bases and the V segment lost 7 bases, leaving 14 bases of the junction unmatched. Germline loops: CDR1 LNHDA, CDR2 SQIVND (reference sequence). The CDR3 covers 17 residues. The CDR3 nucleotides read TGTGCCAGTACCCCAAGAGCCGGACAGGGGAATACAGATACGCAGTATTTT. Translated, it gives CASTPRAGQGNTDTQYF.

The genes are TRBV19 and TRBJ2-5; weak D call: TRBD1 (6 bases). V lost 3 bases to trimming and J lost 2 bases, with 10 bases between them. There are 14 residues in the CDR3. Germline lookup yields CDR1 LNHDA and CDR2 SQIVND (reference sequence). For the CDR3, the DNA is TGTGCCAGTAGTATCGGACAGAGTCAAGAGACCCAGTACTTC. It specifies CASSIGQSQETQYF.

V usage is TRBV7-9 and J usage is TRBJ1-5; D is unresolved. This CDR3 is 10 amino acids long. CDR1 is SEHNR, CDR2 FQNEAQ, per germline (reference sequence). As DNA, the CDR3 is TGTGCAAGCCAGGTTCAGCCCCAGCATTTT. It specifies CASQVQPQHF.

The CDR3 DNA reads TGTGCCAGCGGGCCGAGCTATAATTCACCCCTCCACTTT. Translation gives CASGPSYNSPLHF. The genes are TRBV5-8 and TRBJ1-6; no reliable D call. CDR3 length equals 13 residues. Germline V gene sequence: CDR1 SGHTS, CDR2 YDEGEE. The V end lost 7 bases, the J end lost 3 bases, and 8 bases lay between the germline ends.

The chain is built from TRBV18 and TRBJ2-1; 10 bases align to TRBD2. CDR1 is KGHSH and CDR2 is LQKENI in the germline V gene. V dropped 0 bases and J dropped 4; count of bases not matched to a gene: 0. The CDR3 is made up of 15 amino acids. CDR3 region: CASSPPGLAYNEQFF. The CDR3 DNA reads as TGTGCCAGCTCACCACCGGGACTAGCGTACAATGAGCAGTTCTTC.

This clone was found once. This chain joins TRBV15 and TRBJ1-1; a weak D match, TRBD1 (6 bases). Germline assignment: CDR1 LNHNV and CDR2 YYDKDF (reference sequence). V lost 0 bases to trimming and J lost 1 base, with 6 bases between them. There are 14 residues in the CDR3. The CDR3 spells CATSRDRGNTEAFF. CDR3 DNA: TGTGCCACCAGCAGAGACAGGGGGAACACTGAAGCTTTCTTT.

J is TRBJ2-5 and V is TRBV21-1; the table assigns TRBD1, which was not confirmed against the DNA. TRBV21-1 is a listed pseudogene. CDR3 size: 16 residues. The DNA for the CDR3 is TGTGCCAGCAGCAAAGTAGGGACAGGGGTTCGGGAGACCCAGTACTTC. Protein sequence: CASSKVGTGVRETQYF.

The V call is TRBV5-1, the J call TRBJ2-3; TRBD1 might be the D (5 bases). V was clipped by 3 bases and J by 1 base, with 15 bases between them. The germline V gene encodes CDR1 SGHRS and CDR2 YFSETQ. This CDR3 is built from 16 residues. This CDR3 is CASSSTGLGGTDTQYF. The CDR3 nucleotides are TGCGCCAGCAGCTCGACCGGGTTAGGGGGCACAGATACGCAGTATTTT.